This record looks at one TCR beta chain sequence and its context. The antigen is undetermined. The data were taken from a study of T cell responses to AZD1222 COVID-19 vaccine. As for the study in general: Doses given second, at about 4 or about 12 weeks, were pooled. Whole-study findings and limits: AZD1222 recipients seropositive at baseline numbered only five to seven. Receipt of two AZD1222 doses was followed by a rise in Spike-specific TCR breadth and depth. Clonal diversity may have been underestimated, and the donors were mostly white British, with more females than males.

Only in-frame clones appear in the TCRdb table, and some are missing; sequencing was by immunoSEQ multiplex PCR. The sample comprises 150,000 to 190,000 clones, 90% of which are singletons, and over 1.5% rests with the top ten. Germline CDR1 is LGHNT and CDR2 is FRNRAP. The CDR3 is 15 residues long. Trimming removed 6 bases from V and 5 bases from J, with 16 bases in between. The input for sequencing was peripheral blood, taken on day 0 of AZD1222 vaccination. The TCR was taken from an adult in good health. The V gene is TRBV12-5, the J gene TRBJ2-2, with D unresolved. DNA of the CDR3: TGTGCTAGTGGCCTTACAGAGGTCGGGACCGGGGAGCTGTTTTTT. This translates into CASGLTEVGTGELFF.